This TCR beta chain was recorded in a study of blood T cell repertoires in COVID-19. Trimming removed 5 bases at V and 9 bases at J, with 14 bases between. This CDR3 has 14 amino acids. Germline lookup yields CDR1 SGHVS and CDR2 FQNEAQ. The table came from immunoSEQ multiplex PCR; TCRdb's copy has only in-frame clones and leaves some out. The sample gives nearly 350,000 clones, about 90% of which show up once; approximately 1% is in the top ten. This TCR came from a woman aged 30 to 39 who had recovered from COVID-19. The chain links TRBV7-8 to TRBJ1-6; D may be TRBD1 (5 bases). Sequencing used PBMCs or T cells enriched from blood (not recorded which). DNA of the CDR3: TGTGCCAGCAGCCAGACGGGGGTGGGTTCACCCCTCCACTTT. Translated: CASSQTGVGSPLHF.